This entry describes one T cell receptor (beta chain). This entry belongs to a study of CD8 T cells in Susac syndrome. Reverse transcription of 0.5 to 1 ug RNA was performed with random hexamers. In TCRdb, the immunoSEQ multiplex PCR reads were re-called with MiXCR into one record per CDR3 protein. The sample lists about 300,000 distinct CDR3 sequences, 75% to 90% occurring once. The study sequenced TCR beta in blood CD8+ and CD4+ T cells. TEMRA cells underwent FACS enrichment and CD8+ and CD4+ T cells underwent negative isolation. Germline assignment: CDR1 SQVTM and CDR2 ANQGSEA. The CDR3 is 14 residues long. The trim removed 5 bases at V and 0 bases at J, leaving 5 bases unmatched.

The TCR comes from a human donor with multiple sclerosis. The sequenced material came from CD8+ T cells from PBMCs. The genes are TRBV29-1 and TRBJ2-5; 8 bases map to TRBD1. The DNA for the CDR3 is TGCAGCGTTCGGGACAGGCGGTACCAAGAGACCCAGTACTTC. This sequence encodes CSVRDRRYQETQYF.